This TCR beta chain was profiled in a study of cytomegalovirus exposure and HLA in healthy donors. The CDR3 has 14 residues. Germline CDR1 SGHNT, CDR2 YENEEA. V lost 1 base and J lost 2, with 6 bases in between. PCR amplification relied on 60 Vbeta primers (plus 13 Jbeta primers). Assay: immunoSEQ multiplex PCR; the TCRdb copy retains only in-frame clones and omits some. This table has 95,000 to 150,000 clones, around four fifths appearing once. Material: PBMCs. The clonotype comes from a man aged 25 to 40 in good health and CMV-seropositive. The J gene is TRBJ2-1, the V gene TRBV11-3, with no clear D. CDR3: CASSLALAYNEQFF. The DNA for the CDR3 is TGTGCCAGCAGCTTAGCCCTAGCCTACAATGAGCAGTTCTTC.